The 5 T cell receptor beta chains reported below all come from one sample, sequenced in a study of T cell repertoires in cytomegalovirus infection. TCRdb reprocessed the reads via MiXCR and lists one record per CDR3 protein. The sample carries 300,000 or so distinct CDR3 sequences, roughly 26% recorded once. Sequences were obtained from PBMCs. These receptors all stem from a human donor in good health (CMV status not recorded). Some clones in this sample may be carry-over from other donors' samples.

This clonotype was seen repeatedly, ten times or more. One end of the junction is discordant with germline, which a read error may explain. For the CDR3, the DNA is TGTGCCAGCAGCCCTCGACAGAACGCTGAAGCTTTCTTT. It yields the protein CASSPRQNAEAFF. The rearrangement uses TRBV7-2 and TRBJ1-1; TRBD1 is a possible D gene (5 bases). This CDR3 spans 13 amino acids. CDR1 and CDR2 from the germline V gene are SGHTA and FQGNSA. Combining the CDR3 with reference TRBV7-2 and TRBJ1-1 gives the whole variable domain GAGVSQSPSNKVTEKGKDVELRCDPISGHTALYWYRQSLGQGLEFLIYFQGNSAPDKSGLPSDRFSAERTGGSVSTLTIQRTQQEDSAVYLCASSPRQNAEAFFGQGTRLTVV.

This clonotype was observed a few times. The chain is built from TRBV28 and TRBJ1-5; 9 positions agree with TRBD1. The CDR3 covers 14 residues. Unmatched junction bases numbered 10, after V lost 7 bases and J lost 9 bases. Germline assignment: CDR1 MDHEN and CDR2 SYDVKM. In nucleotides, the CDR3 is TGTGCCAGCACCCATGGTTGGGACAGGGCGCCCCAGCATTTT. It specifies CASTHGWDRAPQHF.

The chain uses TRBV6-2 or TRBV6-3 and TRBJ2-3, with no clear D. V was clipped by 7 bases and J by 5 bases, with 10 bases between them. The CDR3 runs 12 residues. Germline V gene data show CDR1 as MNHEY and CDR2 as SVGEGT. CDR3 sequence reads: CASNPARDTQYF. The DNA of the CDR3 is TGTGCCAGCAACCCCGCCCGAGATACGCAGTATTTT.

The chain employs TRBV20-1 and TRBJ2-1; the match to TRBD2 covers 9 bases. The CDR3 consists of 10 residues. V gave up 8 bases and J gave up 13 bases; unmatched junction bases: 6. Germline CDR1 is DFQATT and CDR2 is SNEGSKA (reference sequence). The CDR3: CSPAGTSQFF. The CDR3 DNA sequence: TGCAGTCCCGCCGGGACTAGCCAGTTCTTC.

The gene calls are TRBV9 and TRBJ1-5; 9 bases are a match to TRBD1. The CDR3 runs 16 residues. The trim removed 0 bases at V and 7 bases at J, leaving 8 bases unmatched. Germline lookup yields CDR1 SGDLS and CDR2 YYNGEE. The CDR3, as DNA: TGTGCCAGCAGCGTAGGAAACAGGGGGCTCAGGCAGCCCCAGCATTTT. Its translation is CASSVGNRGLRQPQHF. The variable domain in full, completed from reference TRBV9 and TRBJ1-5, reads DSGVTQTPKHLITATGQRVTLRCSPRSGDLSVYWYQQSLDQGLQFLIQYYNGEERAKGNILERFSAQQFPDLHSELNLSSLELGDSALYFCASSVGNRGLRQPQHFGDGTRLSIL.